What follows are 30 T cell receptor beta chains derived from one specimen sequenced in a study of neurological immune-mediated disorders. Each CDR3 protein is one row after TCRdb ran MiXCR on the 5' RACE reads. The sample includes 10,000 or so distinct CDR3 sequences, around 21% of them seen just once. The sample comprised CD8+ T cells from blood. The receptors shown here come from a middle-aged woman with multiple sclerosis.

By frequency in the sample, this clonotype is medium-sized. This sequence joins TRBV5-1 and TRBJ2-7; 10 positions match TRBD1. After removal of 4 bases from V and 7 bases from J, the junction contained 5 bases not matched to a gene. CDR1 is SGHRS, CDR2 YFSETQ, per germline. CDR3 length: 13 amino acids. CDR3 nucleotides: TGCGCCAGCAGCCCTGGGACAGGGGTAGAGCAGTACTTC. Protein product: CASSPGTGVEQYF.

The table lists this clonotype with many counts. The CDR3 region has the DNA TGTGCCAGCAGCGTCGGACAGGGTCGAGGCTACACCTTC. Translated, it gives CASSVGQGRGYTF. The V call is TRBV9, the J call TRBJ1-2; TRBD1 matches 8 bases. V lost 2 bases, J lost 8 bases, and 5 bases stayed unmatched. Looked up from germline, CDR1 is SGDLS and CDR2 is YYNGEE. The CDR3 sequence is 13 residues long. Drawing the rest from reference TRBV9 and TRBJ1-2, the complete variable domain is DSGVTQTPKHLITATGQRVTLRCSPRSGDLSVYWYQQSLDQGLQFLIQYYNGEERAKGNILERFSAQQFPDLHSELNLSSLELGDSALYFCASSVGQGRGYTFGSGTRLTVV.

The table lists this clonotype with many counts. The V and J genes are TRBV7-8 and TRBJ2-1; D might be TRBD1 (8 bases). The CDR3 has 13 amino acids. CDR1 is SGHVS and CDR2 is FQNEAQ in the germline V gene. V dropped 5 bases and J dropped 10 bases, with 15 bases sitting between them. The CDR3 DNA is TGTGCCAGCAGCGTAGGACAGGGAGGGGAGCAGTTCTTC. Translation gives CASSVGQGGEQFF.

This clonotype has at least ten counts. The genes are TRBV5-1 and TRBJ1-1; D is unresolved. From germline, CDR1 is SGHRS and CDR2 YFSETQ. The CDR3 runs to 13 residues. Trimming took 2 bases from V and 1 from J, leaving 6 bases between them. DNA for the CDR3: TGCGCCAGCAGCTTAGGGTGGAACACTGAAGCTTTCTTT. Protein: CASSLGWNTEAFF.

The V and J genes are TRBV29-1 and TRBJ2-3; D is undetermined. This CDR3 is built from 17 residues. V lost 7 bases and J 2 bases, leaving 25 bases between the germline ends. The germline CDR1 and CDR2 sequences are SQVTM and ANQGSEA. The CDR3 protein is CSATNTRPYGLTDTQYF. The CDR3 nucleotides are TGCAGCGCCACGAATACTCGGCCTTACGGGCTCACAGATACGCAGTATTTT.

The chain uses TRBV12-3 or TRBV12-4 and TRBJ2-2; D unclear. The CDR3 sequence is 16 residues long. V was trimmed by 4 bases and J by 4 bases, leaving 16 bases between them. The CDR3 nucleotides read TGTGCCAGCAGTTGGATCGGCCCGCGAGGCACCGGGGAGCTGTTTTTT. It encodes CASSWIGPRGTGELFF.

The table lists this clonotype with a count of one. The chain links TRBV5-6 to TRBJ2-7, with unresolved D. Germline CDR1 and CDR2: SGHDT and YYEEEE. The CDR3 runs to 13 residues. Trimming removed 1 base at V and 7 bases at J, with 12 bases between. CDR3 in DNA: TGTGCCAGCAGCTTGCCCCCGGTGGAGGAGCAGTACTTC. Amino acid sequence: CASSLPPVEEQYF.

This clonotype came up a few times. The CDR3 nucleotides read TGTGCCAGCAGTCCTGGCTATGGCTACACCTTC. It is translated as CASSPGYGYTF. The chain carries TRBV7-9 and TRBJ1-2; no clear D gene. With 6 bases removed from V and 4 bases from J, the gap between germline ends came to 6 bases. This CDR3 contains 11 residues. In germline, CDR1 is SEHNR, CDR2 FQNEAQ (reference sequence).

This clonotype was recorded at least ten times. The rearrangement joins TRBV5-6 to TRBJ2-4; 8 nucleotides match TRBD2. V gave up 0 bases and J gave up 7 bases; unmatched junction bases: 0. CDR1 is SGHDT, CDR2 YYEEEE, per germline. This CDR3 has 13 amino acids. The CDR3 DNA reads TGTGCCAGCAGCTTGGCGGGGGGGAACATTCAGTACTTC. Translating it yields CASSLAGGNIQYF. Looking up the rest from reference TRBV5-6 and TRBJ2-4 gives the full variable domain: DAGVTQSPTHLIKTRGQQVTLRCSPKSGHDTVSWYQQALGQGPQFIFQYYEEEERQRGNFPDRFSGHQFPNYSSELNVNALLLGDSALYLCASSLAGGNIQYFGAGTRLSVL.

The rearrangement uses TRBV12-3 or TRBV12-4 and TRBJ2-1; 10 positions agree with TRBD1. The last part of the DNA fits TRBJ2-7 better; the J call may be wrong. The CDR3 is 13 residues long. The CDR3 is CASSGDRGYEQYF. The CDR3 coding sequence is TGTGCCAGCAGCGGGGACAGGGGTTACGAGCAGTACTTC.

Within the sample, this clonotype is medium-sized. The chain links TRBV7-8 to TRBJ1-4; D unclear. This CDR3 has 13 amino acids. CDR1 and CDR2 from the germline V gene are SGHVS and FQNEAQ. Trimming cost V 5 bases and J 8 bases, with 12 bases left between them. Here the CDR3 DNA reads TGTGCCAGCAGCCCTCCACTGGACGAAAAACTGTTTTTT. Its translation is CASSPPLDEKLFF.

The chain employs TRBV29-1 and TRBJ1-2, with 8 nucleotides matching TRBD1. Trimming at V came to 7 bases and at J to 2 bases, leaving 12 bases not matched to a gene. Germline V lookup: CDR1 SQVTM, CDR2 ANQGSEA. The CDR3 loop spans 15 amino acids. The chain's CDR3 is CSAPGTGGTNYGYTF. The CDR3 bases are TGCAGCGCCCCTGGGACAGGCGGCACCAACTATGGCTACACCTTC.

This clonotype was detected a few times. CDR3 DNA sequence: TGCAGTGCGCGGCCGGGGCCATATAGCAATCAGCCCCAGCATTTT. It yields the protein CSARPGPYSNQPQHF. The V and J genes are TRBV20-1 and TRBJ1-5, with D perhaps matching TRBD1 (5 bases). The CDR3 runs 15 residues. V lost 6 bases and J lost 0, with 15 bases in between. CDR1 DFQATT and CDR2 SNEGSKA come from the germline V gene (reference sequence).

The table lists this clonotype with many counts. The chain is built from TRBV10-3 and TRBJ1-2, with 8 nucleotides matching TRBD1. The CDR3 is 15 residues long. The trim removed 11 bases at V and 0 bases at J, leaving 11 bases unmatched. Germline V gives CDR1 ENHRY, CDR2 SYGVKD. The CDR3 nucleotides read TGTGCCCCGAACGGACAGGGTAATACTAACTATGGCTACACCTTC. Translated: CAPNGQGNTNYGYTF.

This clonotype showed up just a few times. The V gene is TRBV5-1, the J gene TRBJ1-1; weak D call: TRBD1 (5 bases). V lost 0 bases and J lost 1, with 13 bases in between. Germline V gives CDR1 SGHRS, CDR2 YFSETQ. This CDR3 is built from 16 residues. CDR3 loop: CASSLGWGLQNTEAFF. The CDR3, as DNA: TGCGCCAGCAGCTTGGGATGGGGACTCCAGAACACTGAAGCTTTCTTT. Supplemented by reference TRBV5-1 and TRBJ1-1, the full variable domain reads KAGVTQTPRYLIKTRGQQVTLSCSPISGHRSVSWYQQTPGQGLQFLFEYFSETQRNKGNFPGRFSGRQFSNSRSEMNVSTLELGDSALYLCASSLGWGLQNTEAFFGQGTRLTVV.

By share, this clonotype counts as medium-sized (0.01 to 0.1%). V is TRBV29-1 and J is TRBJ2-2; 7 bases fit TRBD2. The CDR3 totals 15 residues. The ends lost 4 bases at V and 0 bases at J; junction bases unmatched: 5. Germline V gene data show CDR1 as SQVTM and CDR2 as ANQGSEA. The CDR3 DNA is TGCAGCGTTGGGGGAGGGAGTTCGAACACCGGGGAGCTGTTTTTT. Translating gives CSVGGGSSNTGELFF.

This clonotype was counted at least ten times. The gene calls are TRBV20-1 and TRBJ2-7, with 8 bases that match TRBD1. Germline CDR1 is DFQATT and CDR2 is SNEGSKA (reference sequence). The CDR3 spans 15 residues. V lost 0 bases and J lost 3; bases outside the gene matches: 7. The CDR3 loop reads CSARDAGQEVYEQYF. CDR3 coding DNA: TGCAGTGCTAGAGATGCGGGACAGGAGGTCTACGAGCAGTACTTC.

This clonotype was seen many times. The chain carries TRBV7-2 and TRBJ2-5; 10 bases match TRBD2. The germline gives CDR1 SGHTA, CDR2 FQGNSA. V gave up 4 bases and J gave up 2 bases; unmatched junction bases: 7. The CDR3 length is 16 residues. For the CDR3, the DNA is TGTGCCAGCAGCTATCTAGCGGGGGACCTACAAGAGACCCAGTACTTC. It encodes CASSYLAGDLQETQYF.

Only one count was recorded for this clonotype. This chain links TRBV29-1 with TRBJ1-1; D not resolved. V dropped 4 bases and J dropped 1 base, with 10 bases sitting between them. The CDR3 runs to 13 residues. Germline V gene lookup returns CDR1 SQVTM and CDR2 ANQGSEA. The CDR3 protein is CSVGLASNTEAFF. Written as DNA, the CDR3 is TGCAGCGTTGGCCTAGCATCGAACACTGAAGCTTTCTTT.

Relative to its sample, this clonotype is medium-sized. The CDR3 DNA reads TGTGCCAGCAAACACCCCCGGGACAGGGTTTACGGCTACACCTTC. Translated, it gives CASKHPRDRVYGYTF. The chain links TRBV2 to TRBJ1-2; 9 nucleotides match TRBD1. The CDR3 is 15 amino acids. CDR1 SNHLY and CDR2 FYNNEI come from the germline V gene. The J segment lost 8 bases and the V segment lost 7 bases, leaving 14 bases of the junction unmatched.

Only one count was recorded for this clonotype. CDR3 loop: CASSVTGRVTGELFF. CDR3 nucleotide sequence: TGTGCCAGCAGCGTAACAGGGAGGGTCACCGGGGAGCTGTTTTTT. This chain connects TRBV9 to TRBJ2-2, with D tentatively TRBD2 (7 bases). This CDR3 region has 15 residues. CDR1 and CDR2 (germline): SGDLS, YYNGEE. V was clipped by 1 base and J by 4 bases, with 11 bases between them.

This clonotype appeared many times. This chain links TRBV18 with TRBJ1-5, with TRBD1 identical over 10 bases. There are 19 residues in the CDR3. CDR1 is KGHSH and CDR2 is LQKENI in the germline V gene. The V gene end was trimmed by 1 base and the J gene end by 4 bases; junction bases not matched to a gene: 13. The CDR3 sequence is CASSPRGQGVLEGNQPQHF. The CDR3 DNA reads TGTGCCAGCTCACCACGAGGACAGGGGGTCTTAGAGGGGAATCAGCCCCAGCATTTT.

This clonotype was detected once. The chain employs TRBV20-1 and TRBJ2-1; 7 bases fit TRBD2. This CDR3 has 12 amino acids. With V trimmed by 7 bases and J by 4 bases, 4 bases remained unmatched. Per germline, CDR1 DFQATT and CDR2 SNEGSKA (reference sequence). The CDR3 coding sequence is TGCAGTGAAAGCGGGGCTTACAATGAGCAGTTCTTC. This translates into CSESGAYNEQFF.

In its sample, this clonotype was seen many times. The chain links TRBV20-1 to TRBJ1-1, with 8 nucleotides matching TRBD1. The CDR3 consists of 15 residues. The junction had 7 bases not matched to a gene; V was cut back by 4 bases and J by 0 bases. Germline CDR1 and CDR2: DFQATT and SNEGSKA (reference sequence). DNA for the CDR3: TGCAGTGCTATCAGTCCAGGGGGCATGAACACTGAAGCTTTCTTT. Residues: CSAISPGGMNTEAFF.

This clonotype was observed many times. The chain's CDR3 is CASSLGPNTEAFF. The CDR3 DNA is TGCGCCAGCAGCTTGGGGCCGAACACTGAAGCTTTCTTT. This chain connects TRBV5-1 to TRBJ1-1; D not resolved. This CDR3 contains 13 residues. The V gene's germline CDR1 is SGHRS and CDR2 YFSETQ. V was shortened by 0 bases and J by 1 base, with 4 bases between the two germline ends.

The table lists this clonotype with a few counts. The chain couples TRBV6-4 to TRBJ2-2; D is ambiguous. V lost 4 bases to trimming and J lost 5 bases, with 8 bases between them. CDR1 and CDR2 (germline): MRHNA, SNTAGT. The CDR3 has 13 residues. DNA for the CDR3: TGTGCCAGCAGTGCATCCGAGACCGGGGAGCTGTTTTTT. It encodes CASSASETGELFF.

This clonotype was observed many times. V gene TRBV7-9 combines with J gene TRBJ1-1; D is unresolved. Germline-derived CDR1 and CDR2 are SEHNR and FQNEAQ (reference sequence). V gave up 4 bases and J gave up 2 bases, with 5 bases separating them. This CDR3 is 12 amino acids long. The CDR3 is CASSYGNTEAFF. In nucleotides, the CDR3 is TGTGCCAGCAGCTATGGAAACACTGAAGCTTTCTTT.

This clonotype is termed medium-sized (0.01 to 0.1%). The chain couples TRBV11-3 to TRBJ2-7, with no clear D. V was clipped by 5 bases and J by 0 bases, with 8 bases between them. The CDR3 totals 13 residues. Germline V lookup: CDR1 SGHNT, CDR2 YENEEA. The CDR3: CASSEGSSYEQYF. The CDR3 DNA reads as TGTGCCAGCAGCGAAGGGTCCTCCTACGAGCAGTACTTC.

This clonotype has ten or more counts. The chain has TRBV4-1 and TRBJ1-1; D remains unclear. The CDR3 consists of 15 residues. Germline-derived CDR1 and CDR2 are MGHRA and YSYEKL. Trimming shortened V by 0 bases and J by 2 bases, and 10 bases separated the two germline ends. The CDR3 region is CASSQDALYNTEAFF. The CDR3 bases are TGCGCCAGCAGCCAAGATGCCCTCTACAACACTGAAGCTTTCTTT.

This clonotype was observed at least ten times. V and J are TRBV15 and TRBJ2-5, with D perhaps matching TRBD1 (6 bases). The CDR3 consists of 13 residues. Germline V gene data show CDR1 as LNHNV and CDR2 as YYDKDF (reference sequence). The V end lost 5 bases, the J end lost 7 bases, and 14 bases lay between the germline ends. The CDR3 reads CATSRAGAGTQYF. CDR3 nucleotide sequence: TGTGCCACCAGCCGGGCAGGGGCAGGGACCCAGTACTTC.